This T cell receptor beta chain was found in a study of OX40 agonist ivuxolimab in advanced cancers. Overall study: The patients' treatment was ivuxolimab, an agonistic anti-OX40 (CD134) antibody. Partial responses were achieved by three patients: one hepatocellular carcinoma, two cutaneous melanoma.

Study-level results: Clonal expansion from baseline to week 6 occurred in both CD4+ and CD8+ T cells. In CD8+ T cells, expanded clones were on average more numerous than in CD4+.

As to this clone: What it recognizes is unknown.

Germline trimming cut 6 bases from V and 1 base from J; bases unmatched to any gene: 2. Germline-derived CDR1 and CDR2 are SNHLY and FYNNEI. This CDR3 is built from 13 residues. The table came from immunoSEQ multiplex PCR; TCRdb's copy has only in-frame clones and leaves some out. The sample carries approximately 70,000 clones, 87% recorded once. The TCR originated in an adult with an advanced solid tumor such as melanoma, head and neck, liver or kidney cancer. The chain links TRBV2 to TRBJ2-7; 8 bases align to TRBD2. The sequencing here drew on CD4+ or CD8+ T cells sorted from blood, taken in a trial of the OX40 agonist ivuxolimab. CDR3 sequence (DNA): TGTGCCAGCAGCGGCGGGAGGTCCTACGAGCAGTACTTC. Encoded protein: CASSGGRSYEQYF.